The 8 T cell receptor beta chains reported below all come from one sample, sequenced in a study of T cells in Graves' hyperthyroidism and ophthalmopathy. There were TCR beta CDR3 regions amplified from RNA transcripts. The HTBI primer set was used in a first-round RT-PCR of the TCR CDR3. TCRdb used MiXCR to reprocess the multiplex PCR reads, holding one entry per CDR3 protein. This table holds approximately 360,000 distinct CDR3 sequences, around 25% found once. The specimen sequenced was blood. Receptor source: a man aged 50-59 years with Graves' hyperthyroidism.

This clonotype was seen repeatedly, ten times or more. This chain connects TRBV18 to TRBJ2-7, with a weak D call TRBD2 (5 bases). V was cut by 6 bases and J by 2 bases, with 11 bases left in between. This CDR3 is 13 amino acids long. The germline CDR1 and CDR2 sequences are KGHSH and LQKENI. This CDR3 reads CASSLSGAYEQYF. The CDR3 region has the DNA TGTGCCAGCTCGCTAAGCGGAGCCTACGAGCAGTACTTC.

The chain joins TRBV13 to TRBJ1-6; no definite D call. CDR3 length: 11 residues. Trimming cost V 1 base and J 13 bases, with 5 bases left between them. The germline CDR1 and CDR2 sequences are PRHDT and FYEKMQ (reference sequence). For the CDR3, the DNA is TGTGCCAGCAGCTTAGTCGGTCCCCTCCACTTT. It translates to CASSLVGPLHF.

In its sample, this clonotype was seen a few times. The CDR3 spells CSASLWDTEGYTF. CDR3 DNA sequence: TGCAGTGCCTCATTATGGGACACCGAGGGCTACACCTTC. This sequence joins TRBV20-1 and TRBJ1-2, with a weak D call TRBD1 (6 bases). V was pared by 6 bases and J by 8 bases, with 19 bases between. This CDR3 is built from 13 residues. Germline assignment: CDR1 DFQATT and CDR2 SNEGSKA (reference sequence).

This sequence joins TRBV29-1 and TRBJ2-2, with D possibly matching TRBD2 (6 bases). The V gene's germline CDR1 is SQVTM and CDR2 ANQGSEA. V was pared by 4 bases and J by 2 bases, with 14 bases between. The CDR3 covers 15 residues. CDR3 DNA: TGCAGCGTTGGACTAGACATCGGAAACACCGGGGAGCTGTTTTTT. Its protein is CSVGLDIGNTGELFF.

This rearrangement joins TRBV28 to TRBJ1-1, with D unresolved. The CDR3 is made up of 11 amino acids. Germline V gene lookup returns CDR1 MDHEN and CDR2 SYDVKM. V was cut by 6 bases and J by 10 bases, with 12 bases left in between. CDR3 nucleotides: TGTGCCAGCAGGTCTTTGGTGGGAGCTTTCTTT. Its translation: CASRSLVGAFF.

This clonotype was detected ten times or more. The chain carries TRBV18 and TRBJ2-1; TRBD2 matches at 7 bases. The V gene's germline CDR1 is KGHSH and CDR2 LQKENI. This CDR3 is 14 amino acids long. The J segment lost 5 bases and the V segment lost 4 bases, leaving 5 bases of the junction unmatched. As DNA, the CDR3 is TGTGCCAGCTCACAAACGGGACTAAACAATGAGCAGTTCTTC. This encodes CASSQTGLNNEQFF.

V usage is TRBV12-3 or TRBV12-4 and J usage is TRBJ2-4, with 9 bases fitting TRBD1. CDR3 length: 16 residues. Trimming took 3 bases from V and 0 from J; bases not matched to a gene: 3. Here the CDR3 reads CASSFSTGGAKNIQYF. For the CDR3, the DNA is TGTGCCAGCAGTTTTTCGACAGGGGGAGCCAAAAACATTCAGTACTTC.

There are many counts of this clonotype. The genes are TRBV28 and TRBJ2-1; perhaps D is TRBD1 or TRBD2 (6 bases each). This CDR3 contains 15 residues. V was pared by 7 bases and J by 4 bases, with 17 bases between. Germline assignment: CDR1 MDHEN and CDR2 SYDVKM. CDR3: CASTYRGVGYNEQFF. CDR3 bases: TGTGCCAGCACTTATAGGGGGGTGGGTTACAATGAGCAGTTCTTC.